The 9 T cell receptor beta chains given below trace back to one sample, sequenced in a study of shared clonotypes between healthy human individuals. Sequencing was performed with immunoSEQ multiplex PCR; in TCRdb, only in-frame clones are kept and a portion is missing. The sample includes over 400,000 clones, over 75% seen only once; the top ten take 10% to 15%. The sequencing input was PBMCs. These receptors were collected from a woman in her thirties or forties in good health. Some clones in this sample may be carry-over from other donors' samples.

This clone came up once. This chain links TRBV19 with TRBJ2-1; tentative D call: TRBD2 (6 bases). The CDR3 is made up of 13 amino acids. Trimming cost V 4 bases and J 8 bases, with 12 bases left between them. In germline, CDR1 is LNHDA, CDR2 SQIVND (reference sequence). The CDR3 loop is CASSSRERDEQFF. CDR3 nucleotides: TGTGCCAGTAGTAGCCGGGAGAGGGATGAGCAGTTCTTC.

This rearrangement joins TRBV5-6 to TRBJ2-6; no clear D. There are 12 residues in the CDR3. V dropped 3 bases and J dropped 8 bases, with 6 bases sitting between them. Germline lookup yields CDR1 SGHDT and CDR2 YYEEEE. This chain's CDR3 is CASSWDPNVLTF. The CDR3 DNA reads as TGTGCCAGCAGCTGGGATCCCAACGTCCTGACTTTC.

A note on this clone: In this CDR3 the conserved last residue, phenylalanine or tryptophan, is missing, so a read error is likely. No DNA is shown, since the ends of the CDR3 on it are uncertain; the CDR3 is the one TCRdb lists. The chain is built from TRBV30 and TRBJ1-1; the listed D gene, TRBD1, was not tested against the DNA. A total of 12 residues make up the CDR3, ends included. Germline CDR1 GTSNPN, CDR2 SVGIG (reference sequence). The CDR3 sequence: CAWSVSDTLHAI.

V usage is TRBV28 and J usage is TRBJ2-4, with D perhaps TRBD1 (6 bases). The CDR3 consists of 16 residues. V lost 6 bases to trimming and J lost 4 bases, with 19 bases between them. Germline V lookup: CDR1 MDHEN, CDR2 SYDVKM. The CDR3 here is CASSPRSGGAKNIQYF. CDR3 nucleotide sequence: TGTGCCAGCAGCCCTCGGAGTGGGGGCGCAAAAAACATTCAGTACTTC.

For the CDR3, the DNA is TGTGCCAGCAAAGTCGGGGAGGGTATAAACATTCAGTACTTC. It yields the protein CASKVGEGINIQYF. The chain is built from TRBV28 and TRBJ2-4, with 7 nucleotides matching TRBD2. The germline gives CDR1 MDHEN, CDR2 SYDVKM. The V segment lost 7 bases and the J segment 6 bases; nucleotides outside the gene matches: 9. The CDR3 extends over 14 amino acids.

The chain links TRBV6-4 to TRBJ2-7; D not certain. The CDR3 is made up of 13 amino acids. V dropped 3 bases and J dropped 3 bases, with 9 bases sitting between them. Looked up from germline, CDR1 is MRHNA and CDR2 is SNTAGT. This CDR3 is CASSEDFGYEQYF. The CDR3 bases are TGTGCCAGCAGTGAAGATTTCGGCTACGAGCAGTACTTC.

The chain is built from TRBV29-1 and TRBJ2-7, with 9 nucleotides matching TRBD1. This CDR3 has 15 residues. V lost 7 bases to trimming and J lost 0 bases; unmatched junction nucleotides: 10. Germline CDR1 SQVTM, CDR2 ANQGSEA. The CDR3 here is CSARRDRASSYEQYF. The DNA of the CDR3 is TGCAGCGCACGCCGGGACAGGGCATCCTCCTACGAGCAGTACTTC.

Of note for this clone: Given a much more abundant clone one base away, this may be a read error. DNA for the CDR3: TGTGCCAGCAGCGTAGACGGGGCAGGGCAAGGAAACACCATATATTTT. Its protein is CASSVDGAGQGNTIYF. The chain combines TRBV9 with TRBJ1-3; D might be TRBD1 (5 bases). Trimming cost V 0 bases and J 4 bases, with 14 bases left between them. This CDR3 is built from 16 residues. In germline, CDR1 is SGDLS, CDR2 YYNGEE.

This chain joins TRBV7-3 and TRBJ2-3, with 9 bases identical to TRBD2. In germline, CDR1 is SGHTA, CDR2 FQGTGA. The V segment lost 6 bases and the J segment 4 bases; nucleotides outside the gene matches: 14. This CDR3 region has 17 residues. The CDR3 bases are TGTGCCAGCAGACGGAGGGTTAGCGGGAGCCGGTCAGATACGCAGTATTTT. Its protein is CASRRRVSGSRSDTQYF.